The present TCR beta chain was sequenced within a study of breast tumors, draining lymph nodes, adjacent tissues. Study results and caveats: Tumor and nontumor repertoires were significantly more similar in luminal-like than in basal-like breast cancer. That most tumor T cells come from lymph nodes remained unproven. Tumor TCR diversity was below lymph nodes but above nontumor tissue.

TCRdb reprocessed the multiplex PCR reads with MiXCR, giving one entry per CDR3 protein. The sample gives approximately 280,000 distinct CDR3 sequences, 30% of which show up once; roughly 1.1% is in the top ten. Samples came from axillary lymph nodes draining the breast cancer. V lost 9 bases and J lost 4, with 14 bases in between. The CDR3 is 13 amino acids. Germline CDR1 and CDR2: SGHVS and FQNEAQ. In the case of this clonotype: Antigen: not known. This clone may be a read error of a much larger clone one base away.

Specimen: axillary lymph node tissue. This chain connects TRBV7-8 to TRBJ2-3; D uncertain. The TCR originated in a female donor with breast cancer. Some clones in this sample may be carry-over from other donors' samples. CDR3 in amino acids: CASSTASSDTQYF. The CDR3, as DNA: TGTGCCAGTAGTACTGCTAGTTCAGATACGCAGTATTTT.